The T cell receptor beta chain under discussion was sequenced for a study of PD-L1 blockade in urothelial cancer (dated by TCRdb to 2016 to 2017). The study in broad terms: Every patient began therapy around 2014 and was given atezolizumab 1,200 mg intravenously every 3 weeks. Somatic, immune and clinical correlates of response to PD-L1 blockade with atezolizumab in urothelial cancer were the focus of an exploratory multi-omic analysis. Blood samples were analyzed 3 weeks after the start of treatment (second dose) and 6 weeks after the start of treatment. Progression-free survival longer than 6 months counted as durable clinical benefit, and TCR features were additionally tested against both progression-free and overall survival. Durable clinical benefit was achieved by nine patients and was not achieved by 20 patients. About 85% of the roughly 29 patients were males with bladder-origin urothelial cancer, and about 65% of the roughly 30 reported a prior smoking history. Some 29 patients had pretreatment blood TCR-seq, some 25 had at least one posttreatment blood collection, and some 25 had tumor TCR-seq. A median of about 140,000 T cells and 80,000 to 95,000 unique TCRs was obtained from blood samples, and a median clonality of roughly 0.074 was observed. An ECOG performance status of 0 or 1 was recorded for the patients, and 0 to 3 prior chemotherapy regimens had been received by the patients. In the same patients who had TCR sequencing, pretreatment tumors also underwent whole exome sequencing and RNA sequencing. TCR sequencing covered pretreatment tumor samples and matched, serially collected peripheral blood taken before and after atezolizumab treatment.

The cohort included roughly 29 patients with locally advanced or metastatic urothelial carcinoma who were treated at Memorial Sloan Kettering on a trial protocol. Peripheral blood mononuclear cells were collected from each patient pretreatment and during treatment, giving between 1 and 8 total time points per patient. The Qiagen DNeasy Blood extraction kit was used to purify genomic DNA from total PBMCs and tumor samples. Collected pretreatment and during treatment, PBMCs were isolated and stored as previously described. Synthetic TCR analog templates were spiked into each PCR so that absolute template abundance could be estimated from read counts. TCRbeta CDR3 regions were amplified from genomic DNA with bias-controlled V and J gene primers using the immunoSEQ assay. Rearranged TCRbeta segments were sequenced at approximately 20X coverage. As for the authors' bioinformatics: Sequencing errors were corrected by clustering and CDR3s were annotated against IMGT to assign V, D and J genes. Downstream analyses used only productive TCRbeta rearrangements, leaving out any out-of-frame or stop-codon sequences. Clonality was calculated as one minus the Shannon entropy normalized by the log of the number of unique productive sequences. Fisher's exact test with Benjamini-Hochberg correction, using a cutoff of adjusted p below 0.01, was how clones that differed between time points or between blood and tumor were identified. Drawn from immuneACCESS, this table holds only the in-frame rearrangements with V and J called that TCRdb kept. Clones are partly lost; checked studies trace under half to an unresolved V gene and leave the rest unexplained. The V and J calls and clone size were taken over from that table, and D and trimming were inferred from the DNA. In all, the sample holds some 60,000 clones, and about 86% of those were seen once. The ten largest account for roughly 2.8% of the sample.

Of note for this clone: What this receptor recognizes is not known. Base qualities are missing; no much larger clone stands one base away.

Paper-wide results and their limitations: Improved progression-free and overall survival was associated with having pretreatment peripheral blood TCR clonality below the median. Greater expansion of tumor-associated TCR clones in peripheral blood 3 weeks after the start of treatment was observed in patients with durable benefit (n of about 24, p = 0.022). Small sample size (n ≈ 29) and many exploratory analyses mean the results are intended to be hypothesis-generating.

CDR1 and CDR2 were assigned from the germline V gene (reference sequence) as MNHEY and SMNVEV. Trimming takes 4 bases off V and 8 bases off J; junction bases not matched to a gene: 6. The CDR3 runs 15 residues from the cysteine to the phenylalanine. Here the CDR3 DNA is all that survives: 45 bases in frame from base 1. The chain is made from TRBV27 and TRBJ2-3, and 13 junctional nucleotides match TRBD2. The input for sequencing was PBMCs, taken around atezolizumab (anti-PD-L1) treatment. The sequence was collected from a man aged 45-65 years with urothelial cancer. The CDR3 region reads CASSSGLAGASTQYF. Read as DNA, the sequence is TGTGCCAGCAGTTCCGGACTAGCGGGAGCTAGTACGCAGTATTTT.